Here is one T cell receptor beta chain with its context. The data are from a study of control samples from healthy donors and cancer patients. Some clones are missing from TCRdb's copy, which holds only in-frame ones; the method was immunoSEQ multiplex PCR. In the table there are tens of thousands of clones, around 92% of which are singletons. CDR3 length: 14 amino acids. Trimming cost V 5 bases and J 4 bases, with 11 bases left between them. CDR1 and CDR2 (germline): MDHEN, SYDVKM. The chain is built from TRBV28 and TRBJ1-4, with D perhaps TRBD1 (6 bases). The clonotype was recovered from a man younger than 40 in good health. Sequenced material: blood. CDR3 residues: CASSTGSFNEKLFF. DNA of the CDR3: TGTGCCAGCAGTACAGGGAGCTTTAATGAAAAACTGTTTTTT.